A selection of T cell receptor beta chains follows, all from one sample in a study of cytomegalovirus exposure and HLA in healthy donors. Profiled with immunoSEQ multiplex PCR; TCRdb holds only in-frame clones, not every one. Found here are 80,000 or so clones, around 75% of them singletons; the top ten hold less than 8%. The specimen was PBMCs. The receptors were gathered from a woman aged 40-49 years in good health and CMV-seronegative. Both conserved end residues are part of each CDR3. The D gene is left open where the match is weak. The size field is filled for only some rows; it gives once, few, many or a size class.

>NA|TRBD1|TRBV9|14|TRBJ2-3
CASSVQGARDTQYF
TGTGCCAGCAGCGTGCAGGGGGCCAGAGATACGCAGTATTTT
>NA|TRBD1|TRBV19|15|TRBJ1-5
CASSRKGAEGQPQHF
TGTGCCAGTAGTAGAAAGGGGGCGGAGGGTCAGCCCCAGCATTTT
>few|NA|TRBV9|18|TRBJ2-1
CASSVVGLGGGFYNEQFF
TGTGCCAGCAGCGTAGTGGGATTGGGAGGGGGATTCTACAATGAGCAGTTCTTC
>NA|TRBD1|TRBV10-2|14|TRBJ1-5
CASSGTVARQPQHF
TGCGCCAGCAGCGGGACAGTTGCACGTCAGCCCCAGCATTTT
>NA|TRBD1|TRBV7-6|14|TRBJ2-3
CASSLGQGGDTQYF
TGTGCCAGCAGCTTGGGACAGGGGGGAGATACGCAGTATTTT
>NA|NA|TRBV7-7|14|TRBJ2-2
CASSLAELTGELFF
TGTGCTAGCAGCTTAGCAGAGTTAACCGGGGAGCTGTTTTTT
>NA|NA|TRBV10-1|16|TRBJ2-2
CASSPTGQIGTGELFF
TGCGCCAGCAGTCCCACCGGACAGATTGGGACCGGGGAGCTGTTTTTT
>NA|TRBD1|TRBV6-5|15|TRBJ1-2
CASSPAGGVEYGYTF
TGTGCCAGCAGTCCCGCAGGGGGAGTGGAGTATGGCTACACCTTC
>NA|TRBD1|TRBV7-3|15|TRBJ1-3
CASSLRGQAGNTIYF
TGTGCCAGCAGCCTAAGAGGACAGGCAGGAAACACCATATATTTT
>medium-sized|NA|TRBV6-1|13|TRBJ1-1
CASSRQGGTEAFF
TGTGCCAGCAGCCGGCAGGGAGGCACTGAAGCTTTCTTT
>NA|TRBD2|TRBV7-3|16|TRBJ2-2
CASSFLPSGGGGELFF
TGTGCCAGCAGCTTCCTCCCGAGCGGGGGCGGCGGGGAGCTGTTTTTT
>NA|TRBD2|TRBV29-1|15|TRBJ2-3
CSVGTGTSSTDTQYF
TGCAGCGTTGGGACCGGGACTAGCAGCACAGATACGCAGTATTTT
>few|TRBD1|TRBV9|17|TRBJ2-3
CASSVALLGTGQDTQYF
TGTGCCAGCAGCGTAGCTCTTTTAGGGACAGGTCAAGATACGCAGTATTTT
>NA|NA|TRBV5-1|15|TRBJ2-1
CASSLLSGSYNEQFF
TGCGCCAGCAGCTTGTTGAGCGGTTCCTACAATGAGCAGTTCTTC
>NA|TRBD1|TRBV4-1|19|TRBJ2-2
CASSQDQLRDRGRTGELFF
TGCGCCAGCAGCCAAGATCAATTGCGGGACAGGGGGAGGACCGGGGAGCTGTTTTTT
>medium-sized|TRBD2|TRBV6-1|14|TRBJ2-1
CASSDSGDYNEQFF
TGTGCCAGCAGTGATAGCGGGGACTACAATGAGCAGTTCTTC
>few|NA|TRBV28|16|TRBJ2-7
CASSSSGTSHYYEQYF
NA
>NA|NA|TRBV6-5|13|TRBJ2-7
CASSYLQGNEQYF
TGTGCCAGCAGTTACCTACAGGGAAACGAGCAGTACTTC
>NA|TRBD2|TRBV5-1|19|TRBJ2-5
CASSLAPGTSGGAGETQYF
TGCGCCAGCAGCTTGGCACCCGGGACTAGCGGGGGGGCCGGGGAGACCCAGTACTTC
>NA|NA|TRBV7-2|15|TRBJ1-4
CASSPRVAANEKLFF
TGTGCCAGCAGCCCCCGGGTCGCGGCTAATGAAAAACTGTTTTTT
>NA|NA|TRBV6-4|16|TRBJ2-3
CASSVAAGTSTDTQYF
TGTGCCAGCAGTGTCGCAGCGGGCACTAGCACAGATACGCAGTATTTT
>NA|TRBD2|TRBV27|15|TRBJ2-1
CASSPWTSGPNEQFF
TGTGCCAGCAGTCCCTGGACTAGCGGGCCCAATGAGCAGTTCTTC
>NA|NA|TRBV19|13|TRBJ1-5
CASSIDQEEPQHF
TGTGCCAGTAGTATAGATCAAGAGGAGCCCCAGCATTTT
>NA|TRBD1|TRBV6-1|13|TRBJ1-5
CASKDRGNQPQHF
TGTGCCAGCAAGGACAGGGGCAATCAGCCCCAGCATTTT
>NA|NA|TRBV6-5|13|TRBJ2-7
CASRMGLSYEQYF
TGTGCCAGCAGGATGGGACTGTCCTACGAGCAGTACTTC
>NA|NA|TRBV4-1|19|TRBJ2-7
CASSQPGVLAGPSGDEQYF
TGCGCCAGCAGCCAGCCCGGGGTTTTGGCAGGCCCCTCAGGGGACGAGCAGTACTTC
>NA|NA|TRBV6-1|16|TRBJ1-6
CASSDGQSSYNSPLHF
TGTGCCAGCAGTGATGGACAGAGCTCCTATAATTCACCCCTCCACTTT
>NA|TRBD2|TRBV6-1|14|TRBJ2-5
CASMKTSGEETQYF
TGTGCCAGCATGAAGACTAGCGGGGAAGAGACCCAGTACTTC
>NA|NA|TRBV19|15|TRBJ2-1
CASSMGQSSYNEQFF
TGTGCCAGTAGTATGGGGCAGAGCTCCTACAATGAGCAGTTCTTC
>NA|TRBD2|TRBV27|17|TRBJ2-7
CASKSGRTGGGTYEQYF
TGTGCCAGCAAAAGCGGGAGGACGGGGGGTGGGACCTACGAGCAGTACTTC
>few|NA|TRBV15|13|TRBJ1-5
CATSLRLEQPQHF
TGTGCCACCAGCCTCCGCTTGGAGCAGCCCCAGCATTTT
>NA|TRBD1|TRBV7-3|14|TRBJ1-1
CASSPGQENTEAFF
TGTGCCAGCAGCCCTGGACAGGAGAACACTGAAGCTTTCTTT
>NA|TRBD1|TRBV27|14|TRBJ2-7
CASSLRGQGSEQYF
TGTGCCAGCAGTTTACGTGGACAGGGGTCCGAGCAGTACTTC
>NA|TRBD1|TRBV6-6|16|TRBJ2-7
CASSYGGQGGSYEQYF
TGTGCCAGCAGTTACGGAGGACAGGGGGGCTCCTACGAGCAGTACTTC
>few|NA|TRBV5-1|14|TRBJ2-3
CASSFTSRTDTQYF
TGCGCCAGCAGCTTCACTAGCCGCACAGATACGCAGTATTTT
>NA|NA|TRBV27|15|TRBJ1-2
CASSFQGGINYGYTF
TGTGCCAGCAGTTTCCAGGGTGGAATTAACTATGGCTACACCTTC
>few|NA|TRBV7-2|14|TRBJ2-6
CASREGAGANVLTF
TGTGCCAGCAGAGAGGGAGCTGGGGCCAACGTCCTGACTTTC
>NA|TRBD2|TRBV7-2|14|TRBJ2-1
CASSRLADYNEQFF
TGCGCCAGCAGCCGACTAGCAGATTACAATGAGCAGTTCTTC
>NA|NA|TRBV10-1|14|TRBJ1-1
CASSPRARRTEAFF
TGCGCCAGCAGCCCCAGGGCACGACGTACTGAAGCTTTCTTT
>NA|TRBD1|TRBV6-5|14|TRBJ1-3
CASRRTGGGNTIYF
TGTGCCAGCAGACGGACAGGGGGCGGAAACACCATATATTTT
>NA|TRBD2|TRBV9|15|TRBJ2-1
CASSLRATSEVEQFF
TGTGCCAGCAGCCTCCGGGCGACTAGCGAGGTTGAGCAGTTCTTC
>NA|TRBD2|TRBV28|16|TRBJ2-1
CASRTGTSGYQNEQFF
TGTGCCAGCAGGACTGGGACTAGCGGCTATCAGAATGAGCAGTTCTTC
>NA|NA|TRBV7-2|13|TRBJ2-5
CASSLSRAETQYF
TGTGCCAGCAGCTTATCGCGAGCAGAGACCCAGTACTTC
>NA|TRBD1|TRBV7-8|14|TRBJ1-1
CASSSQGDHTEAFF
TGTGCCAGCAGCTCGCAGGGGGATCACACTGAAGCTTTCTTT
>NA|TRBD1|TRBV29-1|17|TRBJ1-1
CSAVRQGPVFMNTEAFF
TGCAGCGCCGTTAGACAGGGGCCGGTTTTCATGAACACTGAAGCTTTCTTT
>once|NA|TRBV30|14|TRBJ1-1
CAWSPRRRNTEAFF
TGTGCCTGGAGTCCTAGACGGCGGAACACTGAAGCTTTCTTT
>NA|TRBD2|TRBV2|16|TRBJ2-7
CASGLGGAGASGEQYF
TGTGCCAGCGGGCTGGGAGGGGCGGGAGCATCTGGCGAGCAGTACTTC
>NA|TRBD2|TRBV9|18|TRBJ2-2
CASSVGASGGARTGELFF
TGTGCCAGCAGCGTGGGGGCTAGCGGGGGGGCACGGACCGGGGAGCTGTTTTTT
>once|TRBD1|TRBV5-1|14|TRBJ2-3
CASSGDRSTDTQYF
TGCGCCAGCAGCGGGGACAGGAGCACAGATACGCAGTATTTT
>few|NA|TRBV2|13|TRBJ2-5
CASSVSLRETQYF
TGTGCCAGCAGTGTCTCCCTTCGGGAGACCCAGTACTTC
>NA|NA|TRBV29-1|13|TRBJ2-3
CSVVFTSTDTQYF
TGCAGCGTTGTGTTCACTAGCACAGATACGCAGTATTTT
>NA|TRBD1|TRBV7-3|16|TRBJ1-6
CASSSQGQGGNSPLHF
TGTGCCAGCAGCTCACAGGGACAGGGGGGCAATTCACCCCTCCACTTT
>NA|NA|TRBV5-1|14|TRBJ2-7
CASSLVSGRTEQYF
TGCGCCAGCAGCTTGGTTTCAGGGAGGACCGAGCAGTACTTC
>few|TRBD1|TRBV30|14|TRBJ1-2
CALAYRTGAYGYTF
TGTGCTTTGGCGTATAGGACAGGAGCTTATGGCTACACCTTC
>NA|NA|TRBV4-3|16|TRBJ2-2
CASSQDPGLPTGELFF
TGCGCCAGCAGCCAAGATCCCGGACTGCCCACCGGGGAGCTGTTTTTT
>NA|TRBD2|TRBV2|12|TRBJ2-2
CASKRDFGELFF
TGTGCCAGCAAGCGGGACTTCGGGGAGCTGTTTTTT
>NA|NA|TRBV5-1|13|TRBJ2-3
CASSLERADTQYF
TGCGCCAGCAGCTTGGAACGGGCAGATACGCAGTATTTT
>NA|NA|TRBV2|15|TRBJ1-5
CASSENSIRGQPQHF
TGTGCCAGCAGTGAGAACAGCATAAGGGGTCAGCCCCAGCATTTT
>NA|NA|TRBV7-3|14|TRBJ2-7
CASSSLGRAYEQYF
TGTGCCAGCAGCTCCCTAGGGCGGGCGTACGAGCAGTACTTC